This T cell receptor (beta chain) was profiled in a study of beta chain features in type 1 diabetes. Study overall: Patients were similar to healthy donors in age and gender (as well as in cell yields). Summed over all samples, the examined sorted cells came to fewer than 120,000,000. Study-wide findings and caveats: Naive, central memory and regulatory TCRB repertoires appeared more similar among patients than healthy donors. Among type 1 diabetes patients, VDJ junctions had fewer insertions and more deletions. All four CD4+ subsets from Type 1 diabetes patients carried moderately but significantly shorter TCRB CDR3s.

This clone has just a few counts. The antigen is not known. Every bit of the isolated RNA underwent reverse transcription, so sequencing read expressed TCRB transcripts. The table came from immunoSEQ multiplex PCR; TCRdb's copy has only in-frame clones and leaves some out. The sample records 640,000 or so clones, 11% to 15% being singletons. The V end lost 4 bases, the J end lost 6 bases, and 12 bases lay between the germline ends. The CDR3 extends over 13 amino acids. Germline CDR1 is SGHVS and CDR2 is FQNEAQ. The specimen was naive CD4+ T cells from blood. The gene calls are TRBV7-8 and TRBJ1-2; D gene unclear. This TCR was recovered from a man between 18 and 29 years old with type 1 diabetes. This chain's CDR3 is CASSSSHQDGYTF. CDR3 bases: TGTGCCAGCAGCTCCTCCCACCAGGATGGCTACACCTTC. The full variable domain, its missing parts supplied by reference TRBV7-8 and TRBJ1-2, is GAGVSQSPRYKVAKRGQDVALRCDPISGHVSLFWYQQALGQGPEFLTYFQNEAQLDKSGLPSDRFFAERPEGSVSTLKIQRTQQEDSAVYLCASSSSHQDGYTFGSGTRLTVV.